Included here is one T cell receptor (beta chain) sequence, with context. The CDR3 spans 13 residues. V gave up 6 bases and J gave up 1 base; unmatched junction bases: 2. Looked up from germline, CDR1 is MNHEY and CDR2 is SVGAGI. The sample is drawn from a study of cytomegalovirus exposure and HLA in healthy donors. Primers: 60 Vbeta forward and 13 Jbeta reverse. Profiled with immunoSEQ multiplex PCR; TCRdb holds only in-frame clones, not every one. The sample lists approximately 150,000 clones; 78% were seen once. This sequence originates from a female donor in good health and CMV-seronegative. This chain links TRBV6-5 with TRBJ1-1; TRBD1 agrees at 7 bases. The sequencing sample was made of PBMCs. The CDR3 is CASRWTGNTEAFF. CDR3 nucleotides: TGTGCCAGCAGGTGGACAGGGAACACTGAAGCTTTCTTT.